This T cell receptor (beta chain) derives from a study of early stage breast cancer tumors (TCRdb year 2017). Context from the whole study: Of the roughly 15 invasive breast tumors, 12 to 13 were found to be estrogen receptor-positive, progesterone receptor-positive and HER2-negative. Across all samples, about 2.9 million templates representing roughly 1 million unique clonotypes were detected. About 70% of the 12 ER+/PR+/HER2- tumors were invasive ductal carcinomas, while the other four were invasive lobular carcinomas. The average read coverage per sample was approximately 10-fold.

Spanning cysteine to phenylalanine, the CDR3 consists of 12 amino acids. The sequence is cut down to CDR3 DNA, 36 bases in frame from base 1. The germline V gene yields SGHTA for CDR1 and FQGNSA for CDR2. The V end loses 9 bases and the J end loses 2 bases, and a stretch of 11 bases separates them. Two independent genomic DNA replicates were amplified for each sample, with around 0.5 ug used for blood and approximately 1.5 ug for tumor or normal breast. Following the manufacturer's instructions, the ImmunoSeq Intro kit was used to carry out TCRB sequencing on genomic DNA. Multiplex PCR ran around 32 cycles with proprietary primers and spike-in control sequences for absolute quantification. Single-end 150-bp reads were used to sequence an 87-bp fragment spanning the CDR3 plus the flanking V and J genes. Each lane of an Illumina MiSeq running version 3.0 chemistry carried seven multiplexed samples, with two replicates apiece. The authors processed their data as follows. The vendor's proprietary pipeline processed the raw data and merged both replicates into a single result for each sample. Clonotypes were defined as productive rearrangements sharing the V-gene family, CDR3 amino acid sequence and J-gene segment. Clonality was computed as 1 minus the normalized Shannon entropy (Pielou evenness) of TCRB abundances. T cell density was estimated as total templates divided by the number of input cells, with the number of input cells inferred from the DNA input amount. Recon with default parameters was used to estimate total repertoire diversity and clonality. Clonotypes with over 0.1% abundance in tumor and at least 32-fold higher abundance in tumor than in normal breast were defined as tumor-enriched. The table comes from immuneACCESS by way of TCRdb, which keeps in-frame sequences with V and J called. Part of the clones is missing from these tables; in studies checked, under half for an unresolved V gene and the rest for unknown reasons. V and J calls and clone size are copied from that table; D and trimming were computed from the DNA. This sample comprises about 72,000 clones, more than 60% of them detected only once. Together, the top ten hold under 3.5% of the sample.

The study profiled bulk TCR beta-chain repertoires in matched peripheral blood, tumor and adjacent normal breast tissue taken from fewer than 20 patients with early-stage breast cancer. Before surgery, whole blood (roughly 4.5-10 mL) was collected into EDTA tubes and processed within 2 hours. Peripheral blood mononuclear cells were isolated by Ficoll-Paque centrifugation in SepMate-50 tubes. PBMCs were cryopreserved in aliquots of roughly 1.9 to 4.5 million cells in roughly 90% FBS with about 10% DMSO and kept in liquid nitrogen. The Qiagen AllPrep DNA/RNA Mini kit was used for genomic DNA extraction. Here is what the overall study found, with its caveats: Tumors showed 2 to 2.5-fold higher T cell density and higher clonality than adjacent normal breast tissue. Greater similarity was observed between blood and normal breast repertoires than between blood and tumor repertoires, and tumor was distinguished from normal in about 85% of the 16 patients when each tissue was compared with blood. Because the cohort was small, analysis by tumor subtype was not possible. Enriched TCRB sequences shared across patients were mostly commonly generated sequences, unlikely to play an important role in the tumor microenvironment. Chain pairing and functional markers such as CD4, CD8 and FOXP3 were missed by bulk genomic DNA sequencing of unsorted cells.

This clone has only one observation. There is no known antigen for this receptor. No much larger clonotype is one base removed from it; base qualities were not supplied. The chain was built from TRBV7-2 and TRBJ2-7, with the identity of the D gene unclear. The sequenced sample consisted of blood. The TCR was taken from a person between 55 and 70 years old with breast cancer. The CDR3 is CASAGRTYEQYF. In nucleotide form, the sequence is TGTGCCAGTGCCGGCAGGACCTACGAGCAGTACTTC.